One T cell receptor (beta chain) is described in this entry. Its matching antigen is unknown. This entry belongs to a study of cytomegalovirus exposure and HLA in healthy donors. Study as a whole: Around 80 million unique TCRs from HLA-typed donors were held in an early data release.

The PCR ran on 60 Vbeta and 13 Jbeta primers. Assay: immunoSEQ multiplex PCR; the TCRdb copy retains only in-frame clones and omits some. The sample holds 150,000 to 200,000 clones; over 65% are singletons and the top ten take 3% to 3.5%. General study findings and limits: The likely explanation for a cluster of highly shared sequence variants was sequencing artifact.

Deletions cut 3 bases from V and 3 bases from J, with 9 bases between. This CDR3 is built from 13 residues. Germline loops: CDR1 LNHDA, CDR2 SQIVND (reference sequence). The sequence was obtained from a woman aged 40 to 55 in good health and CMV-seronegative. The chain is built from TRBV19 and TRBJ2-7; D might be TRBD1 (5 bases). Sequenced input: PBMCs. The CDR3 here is CASSIGHFYEQYF. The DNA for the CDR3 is TGTGCCAGTAGTATTGGACACTTCTACGAGCAGTACTTC. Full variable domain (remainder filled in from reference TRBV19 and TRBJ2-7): DGGITQSPKYLFRKEGQNVTLSCEQNLNHDAMYWYRQDPGQGLRLIYYSQIVNDFQKGDIAEGYSVSREKKESFPLTVTSAQKNPTAFYLCASSIGHFYEQYFGPGTRLTVT.